This TCR beta chain was found in a study of OX40 agonist ivuxolimab in advanced cancers. Broader study findings: CD4+ and CD8+ blood T cells expanded clonally by week 6 at 0.1 to 3.0 mg/kg.

The CDR3 contains 16 residues. Germline lookup yields CDR1 SGDLS and CDR2 YYNGEE. V was shortened by 0 bases and J by 0 bases, with 11 bases between the two germline ends. This table comes from immunoSEQ multiplex PCR, and its TCRdb copy is limited to in-frame clones, with some not included. Of roughly 49,000 clones listed, 75% to 80% are singletons. As for this clone: What it binds is not known.

The gene calls are TRBV9 and TRBJ2-3, with no clear D. This clonotype was sampled from an adult with an advanced solid tumor such as melanoma, head and neck, liver or kidney cancer. This sample comprised CD4+ or CD8+ T cells sorted from blood, obtained in a trial of the OX40 agonist ivuxolimab. CDR3 sequence reads: CASSVVDTRSTDTQYF. The CDR3 DNA reads as TGTGCCAGCAGCGTAGTAGACACCCGAAGCACAGATACGCAGTATTTT.